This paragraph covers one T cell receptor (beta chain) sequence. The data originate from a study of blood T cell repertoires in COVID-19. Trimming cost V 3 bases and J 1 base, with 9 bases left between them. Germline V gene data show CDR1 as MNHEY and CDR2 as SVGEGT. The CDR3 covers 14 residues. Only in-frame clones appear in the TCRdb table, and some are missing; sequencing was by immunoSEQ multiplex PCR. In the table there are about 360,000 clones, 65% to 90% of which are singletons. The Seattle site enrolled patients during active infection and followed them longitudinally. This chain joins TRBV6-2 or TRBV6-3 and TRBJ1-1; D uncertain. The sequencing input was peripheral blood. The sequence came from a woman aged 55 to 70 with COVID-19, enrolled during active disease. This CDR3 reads CASSYRRGNTEAFF. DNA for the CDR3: TGTGCCAGCAGTTATCGACGGGGGAACACTGAAGCTTTCTTT.